The clone carrying this T cell receptor (beta chain) occurred once. Its antigen is unidentified. This specimen comes from a study of brain metastases from non-small cell lung cancer. Regarding the study as a whole: Brain metastases had lower T-cell infiltration than primary tumors.

This CDR3 has 13 amino acids. V lost 5 bases, J lost 4 bases, and 10 bases lay in between. Germline V gene lookup returns CDR1 SGHNT and CDR2 YYREEE (reference sequence). The method was immunoSEQ multiplex PCR; TCRdb's version includes in-frame clones alone and lacks a portion of them. The table records roughly 4,000 clones, 75% to 90% of them present only once. The chain joins TRBV5-4 to TRBJ1-5; D remains unclear. The sequence was obtained from a donor aged 40 or over with non-small cell lung cancer. Input material: primary lung tumor tissue. CDR3 in DNA: TGTGCCAGCAGACTGCGGGGTAATCAGCCCCAGCATTTT. Its protein is CASRLRGNQPQHF.